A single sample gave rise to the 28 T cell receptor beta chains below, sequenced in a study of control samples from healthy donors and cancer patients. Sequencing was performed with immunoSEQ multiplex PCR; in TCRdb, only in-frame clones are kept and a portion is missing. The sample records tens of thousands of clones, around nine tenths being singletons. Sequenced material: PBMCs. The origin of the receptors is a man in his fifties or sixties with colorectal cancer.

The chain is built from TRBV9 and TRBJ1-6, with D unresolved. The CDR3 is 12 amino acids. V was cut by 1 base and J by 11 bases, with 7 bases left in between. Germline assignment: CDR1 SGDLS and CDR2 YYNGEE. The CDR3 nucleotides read TGTGCCAGCAGCGTATTTGGAGCACCCCTCCACTTT. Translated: CASSVFGAPLHF.

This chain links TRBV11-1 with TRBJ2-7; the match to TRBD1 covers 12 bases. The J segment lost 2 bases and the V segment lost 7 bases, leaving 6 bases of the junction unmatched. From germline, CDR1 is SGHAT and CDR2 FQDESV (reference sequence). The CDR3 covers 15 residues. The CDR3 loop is CASNMGQGATYEQYF. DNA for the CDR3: TGTGCCAGCAACATGGGACAGGGGGCCACCTACGAGCAGTACTTC.

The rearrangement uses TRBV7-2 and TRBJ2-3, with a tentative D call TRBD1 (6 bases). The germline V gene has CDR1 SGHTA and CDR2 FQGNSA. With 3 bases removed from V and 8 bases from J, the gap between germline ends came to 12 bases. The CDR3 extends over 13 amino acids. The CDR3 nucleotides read TGTGCCAGCAGCTTGGGCAGGGGCCGTACGCAGTATTTT. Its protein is CASSLGRGRTQYF. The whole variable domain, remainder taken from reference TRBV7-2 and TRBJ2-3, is GAGVSQSPSNKVTEKGKDVELRCDPISGHTALYWYRQSLGQGLEFLIYFQGNSAPDKSGLPSDRFSAERTGGSVSTLTIQRTQQEDSAVYLCASSLGRGRTQYFGPGTRLTVL.

The CDR3 is CASSFGGQGGRETQYF. For the CDR3, the DNA is TGCGCCAGCAGCTTCGGAGGCCAAGGGGGGAGAGAGACCCAGTACTTC. The genes are TRBV5-1 and TRBJ2-5; D possibly uses TRBD1 or TRBD2 (6 bases each). V lost 2 bases, J lost 4 bases, and 18 bases lay in between. Germline CDR1 reads SGHRS; CDR2 reads YFSETQ. The CDR3 sequence is 16 residues long. Full variable domain (missing parts from reference TRBV5-1 and TRBJ2-5): KAGVTQTPRYLIKTRGQQVTLSCSPISGHRSVSWYQQTPGQGLQFLFEYFSETQRNKGNFPGRFSGRQFSNSRSEMNVSTLELGDSALYLCASSFGGQGGRETQYFGPGTRLLVL.

The DNA for the CDR3 is TGCGCCAGCAGCTTGAGGCTGCCAGGTTATAATTCACCCCTCCACTTT. It yields the protein CASSLRLPGYNSPLHF. The rearrangement uses TRBV5-1 and TRBJ1-6; the D is unclear. CDR3 size: 16 residues. The germline gives CDR1 SGHRS, CDR2 YFSETQ. V gave up 1 base and J gave up 4 bases, with 12 bases separating them.

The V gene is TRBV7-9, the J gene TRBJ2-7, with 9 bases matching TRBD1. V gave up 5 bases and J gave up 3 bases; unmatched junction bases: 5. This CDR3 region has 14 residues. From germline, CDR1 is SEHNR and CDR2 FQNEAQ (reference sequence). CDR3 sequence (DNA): TGTGCCAGCAGCAGAGACAGGGGGGTCTACGAGCAGTACTTC. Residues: CASSRDRGVYEQYF.

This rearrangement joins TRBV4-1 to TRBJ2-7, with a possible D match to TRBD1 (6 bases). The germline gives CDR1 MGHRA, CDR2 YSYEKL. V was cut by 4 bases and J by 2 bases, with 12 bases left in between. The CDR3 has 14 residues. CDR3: CASSPRQEPYEQYF. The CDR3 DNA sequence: TGCGCCAGCAGCCCTCGACAGGAACCCTACGAGCAGTACTTC.

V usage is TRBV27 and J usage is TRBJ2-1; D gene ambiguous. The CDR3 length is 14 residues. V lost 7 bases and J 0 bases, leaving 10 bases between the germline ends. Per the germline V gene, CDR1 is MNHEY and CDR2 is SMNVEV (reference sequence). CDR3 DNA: TGTGCCAGCACCGGACGGAACTCCTACAATGAGCAGTTCTTC. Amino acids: CASTGRNSYNEQFF.

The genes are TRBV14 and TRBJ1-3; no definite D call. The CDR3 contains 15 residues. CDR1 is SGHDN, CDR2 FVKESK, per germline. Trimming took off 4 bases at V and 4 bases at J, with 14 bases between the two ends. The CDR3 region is CASSPPARFGNTIYF. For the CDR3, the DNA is TGTGCCAGCAGCCCCCCGGCAAGATTCGGAAACACCATATATTTT.

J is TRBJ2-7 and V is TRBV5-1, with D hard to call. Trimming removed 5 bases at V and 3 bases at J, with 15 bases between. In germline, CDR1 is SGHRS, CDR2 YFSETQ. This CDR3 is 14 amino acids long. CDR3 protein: CASSLSLGYYEQYF. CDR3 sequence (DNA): TGCGCCAGCAGTTTATCATTGGGCTACTACGAGCAGTACTTC.

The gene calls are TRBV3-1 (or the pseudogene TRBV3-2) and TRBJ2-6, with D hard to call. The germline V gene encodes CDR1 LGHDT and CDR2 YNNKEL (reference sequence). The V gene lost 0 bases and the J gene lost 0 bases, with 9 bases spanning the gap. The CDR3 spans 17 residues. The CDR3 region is CASSQDLTISGANVLTF. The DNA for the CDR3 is TGTGCCAGCAGCCAAGACCTGACAATCTCTGGGGCCAACGTCCTGACTTTC.

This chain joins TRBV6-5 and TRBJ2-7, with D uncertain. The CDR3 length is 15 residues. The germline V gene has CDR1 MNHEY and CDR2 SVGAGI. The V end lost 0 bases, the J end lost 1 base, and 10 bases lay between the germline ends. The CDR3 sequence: CASSYSAWGSYEQYF. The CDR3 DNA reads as TGTGCCAGCAGTTACTCGGCCTGGGGATCCTACGAGCAGTACTTC.

The CDR3 spells CASSQETRPILTRDTIYF. The CDR3 region has the DNA TGTGCCAGCAGCCAAGAAACTCGCCCCATTCTGACAAGGGACACCATATATTTT. The chain has TRBV3-1 (or the pseudogene TRBV3-2) and TRBJ1-3; D uncertain. The V and J ends lost 0 bases and 8 bases respectively, with 23 bases between them. Germline-derived CDR1 and CDR2 are LGHDT and YNNKEL (reference sequence). The CDR3 totals 18 residues.

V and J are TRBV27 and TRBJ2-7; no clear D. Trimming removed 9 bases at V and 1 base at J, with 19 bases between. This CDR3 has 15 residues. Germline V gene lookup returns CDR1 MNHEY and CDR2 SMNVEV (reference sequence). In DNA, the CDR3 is TGTGCCAGTTCCCCATACCCAGACCGTTCCTACGAGCAGTACTTC. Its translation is CASSPYPDRSYEQYF.

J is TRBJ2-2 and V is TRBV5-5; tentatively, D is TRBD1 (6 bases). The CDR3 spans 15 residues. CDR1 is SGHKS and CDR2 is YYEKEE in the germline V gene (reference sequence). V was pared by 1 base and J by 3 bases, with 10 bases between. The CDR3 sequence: CASSLRDTHTGELFF. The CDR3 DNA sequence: TGTGCCAGCAGCTTGAGGGACACCCACACCGGGGAGCTGTTTTTT.

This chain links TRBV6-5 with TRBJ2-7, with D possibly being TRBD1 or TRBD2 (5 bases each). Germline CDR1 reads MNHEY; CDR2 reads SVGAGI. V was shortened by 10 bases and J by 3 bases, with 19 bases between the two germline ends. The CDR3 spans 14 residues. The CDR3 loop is CATTDGTKVYEQYF. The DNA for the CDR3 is TGTGCCACCACGGACGGGACCAAGGTCTACGAGCAGTACTTC.

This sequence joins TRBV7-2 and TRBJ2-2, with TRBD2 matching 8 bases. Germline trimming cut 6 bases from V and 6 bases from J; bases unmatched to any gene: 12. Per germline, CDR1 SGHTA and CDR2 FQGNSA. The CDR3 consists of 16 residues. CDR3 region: CASRTPGGGASGELFF. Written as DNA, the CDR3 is TGTGCCAGCAGGACCCCGGGGGGGGGCGCCTCCGGGGAGCTGTTTTTT.

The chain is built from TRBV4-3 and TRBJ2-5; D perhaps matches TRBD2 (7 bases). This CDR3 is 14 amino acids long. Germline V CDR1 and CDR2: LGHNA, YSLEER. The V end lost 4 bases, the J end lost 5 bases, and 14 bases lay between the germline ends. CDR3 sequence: CASSRGGAGETQYF. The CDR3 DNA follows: TGCGCCAGCAGCCGTGGGGGGGCCGGGGAGACCCAGTACTTC.

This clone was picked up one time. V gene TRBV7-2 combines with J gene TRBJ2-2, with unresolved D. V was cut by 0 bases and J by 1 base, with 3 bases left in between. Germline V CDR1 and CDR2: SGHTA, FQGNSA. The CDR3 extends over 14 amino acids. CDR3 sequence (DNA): TGTGCCAGCAGCTTAGCCCTGAACACCGGGGAGCTGTTTTTT. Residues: CASSLALNTGELFF.

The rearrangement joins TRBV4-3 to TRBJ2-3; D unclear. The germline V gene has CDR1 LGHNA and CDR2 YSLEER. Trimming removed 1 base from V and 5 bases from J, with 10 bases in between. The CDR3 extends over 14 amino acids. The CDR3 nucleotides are TGCGCCAGCAGCCAAGGGAACCCCCTAGATACGCAGTATTTT. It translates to CASSQGNPLDTQYF.

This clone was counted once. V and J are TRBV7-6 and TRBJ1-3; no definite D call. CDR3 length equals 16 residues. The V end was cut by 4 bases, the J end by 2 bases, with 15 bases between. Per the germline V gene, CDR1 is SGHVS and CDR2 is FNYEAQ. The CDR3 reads CASSSSGRGPGNTIYF. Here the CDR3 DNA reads TGTGCCAGCAGCTCCTCTGGCCGAGGCCCTGGAAACACCATATATTTT.

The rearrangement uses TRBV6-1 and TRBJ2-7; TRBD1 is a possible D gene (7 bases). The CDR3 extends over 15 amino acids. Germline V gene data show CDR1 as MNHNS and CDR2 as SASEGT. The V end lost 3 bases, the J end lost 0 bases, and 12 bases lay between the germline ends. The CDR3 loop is CASSDRGTASYEQYF. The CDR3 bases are TGTGCCAGCAGTGACCGCGGGACAGCCTCCTACGAGCAGTACTTC.

The CDR3 spells CASSQERSGGLSYEQYF. DNA for the CDR3: TGCGCCAGCAGCCAAGAGAGGAGCGGGGGTCTTTCCTACGAGCAGTACTTC. V is TRBV4-1 and J is TRBJ2-7; 8 bases agree with TRBD2. The germline CDR1 and CDR2 sequences are MGHRA and YSYEKL. V lost 0 bases to trimming and J lost 1 base; unmatched junction nucleotides: 8. The CDR3 length is 17 residues.

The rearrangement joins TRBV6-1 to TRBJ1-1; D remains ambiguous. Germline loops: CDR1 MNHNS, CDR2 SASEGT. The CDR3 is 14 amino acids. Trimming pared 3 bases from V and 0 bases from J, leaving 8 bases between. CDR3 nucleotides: TGTGCCAGCAGTGACCTCACAGTGAACACTGAAGCTTTCTTT. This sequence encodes CASSDLTVNTEAFF.

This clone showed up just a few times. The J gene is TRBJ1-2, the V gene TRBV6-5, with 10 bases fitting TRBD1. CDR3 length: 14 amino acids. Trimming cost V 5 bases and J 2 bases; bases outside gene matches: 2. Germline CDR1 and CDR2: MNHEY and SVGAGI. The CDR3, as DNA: TGTGCCAGCAGTCGGACAGGGGGAAACTATGGCTACACCTTC. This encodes CASSRTGGNYGYTF.

Here the CDR3 reads CASSEQGRGGYTF. The CDR3 DNA reads as TGTGCCAGTAGTGAACAGGGAAGGGGAGGCTACACCTTC. The chain uses TRBV19 and TRBJ1-2; perhaps TRBD1 as D (6 bases). Trimming left V 5 bases short and J 8 bases short, with 15 bases between. The CDR3 runs 13 residues. Per the germline V gene, CDR1 is LNHDA and CDR2 is SQIVND (reference sequence).

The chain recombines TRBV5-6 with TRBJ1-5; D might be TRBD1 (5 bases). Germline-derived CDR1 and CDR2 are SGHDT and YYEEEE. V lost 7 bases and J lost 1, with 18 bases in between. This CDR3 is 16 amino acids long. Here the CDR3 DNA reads TGTGCCAGCTTCATATACGGGACGGAGAGCAATCAGCCCCAGCATTTT. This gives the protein CASFIYGTESNQPQHF.

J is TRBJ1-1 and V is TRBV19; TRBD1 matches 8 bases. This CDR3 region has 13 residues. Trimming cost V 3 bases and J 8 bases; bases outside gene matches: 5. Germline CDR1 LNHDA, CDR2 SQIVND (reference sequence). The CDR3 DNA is TGTGCCAGTAGTATTATGGGGGACAGGGAAGCTTTCTTT. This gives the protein CASSIMGDREAFF.